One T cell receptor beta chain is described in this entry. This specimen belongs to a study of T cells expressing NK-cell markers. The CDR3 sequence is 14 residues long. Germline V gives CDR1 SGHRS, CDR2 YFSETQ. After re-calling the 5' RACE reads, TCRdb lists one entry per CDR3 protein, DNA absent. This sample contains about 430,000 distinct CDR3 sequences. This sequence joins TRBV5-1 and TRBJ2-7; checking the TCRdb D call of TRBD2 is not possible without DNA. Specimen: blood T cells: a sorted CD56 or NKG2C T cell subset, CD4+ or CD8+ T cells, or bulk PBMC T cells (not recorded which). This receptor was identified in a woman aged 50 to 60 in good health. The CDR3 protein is CASSLGSGRAEQYF.